This TCR beta chain was recovered during a study of cytomegalovirus exposure and HLA in healthy donors. Study information: Out of 398 genotyped donors, 81% belonged to the Caucasian-associated ancestry cluster. Whole-study results and caveats: In a later analysis, common viral pathogens appeared linked to several of the most significant clusters. Through in vitro validation, a few CMV-associated chains were shown to be specific for CMV antigens.

Regarding this clone: Its target is not known.

CDR1 MGHRA and CDR2 YSYEKL come from the germline V gene. Unmatched junction bases numbered 8, after V lost 3 bases and J lost 0 bases. The CDR3 runs to 18 residues. Amplification used 60 Vbeta primers and 13 Jbeta primers. The data were produced by immunoSEQ multiplex PCR, yet TCRdb's version contains in-frame clones alone and is incomplete. The data hold 220,000 or so clones, with more than 75% observed a single time. The sequence came from a male donor in good health and CMV-seronegative. The specimen was PBMCs. The rearrangement uses TRBV4-1 and TRBJ2-2; TRBD1 matches at 9 bases. The CDR3 region has the DNA TGCGCCAGCAGCCACCGTTGGACAGGGGTTACGAACACCGGGGAGCTGTTTTTT. Its translation is CASSHRWTGVTNTGELFF.